This paragraph covers one TCR beta chain sequence. What it recognizes is unknown. TCRdb reprocessed the 5' RACE reads and reports one entry per CDR3 protein, with no DNA. This sample lists about 180,000 distinct CDR3 sequences; its ten largest clones have roughly a fifth. The data originate from a study of T cells expressing NK-cell markers. Turning to the study itself: Repertoire data for TCR beta were derived from sorted T cells (CD3+CD56+NKG2C+, CD3+CD56+NKG2C- and CD3+CD56-NKG2C+). Study observations and caveats: A handful of donors carried dominant NKG2C+ clonotypes that made up 1.0-7.0% of their CD8+ T cells. Four donors likewise had their CD3+CD56-NKG2C+ fraction led by these clonotypes.

The sequencing input was blood T cells: a sorted CD56 or NKG2C T cell subset, CD4+ or CD8+ T cells, or bulk PBMC T cells (not recorded which). The TCR comes from a man aged 18-75 years in good health.

CDR3 in amino acids: CASSLDILGRRSYNEQFF. The V gene is TRBV11-1, the J gene TRBJ2-1; TCRdb's D call, TRBD1, is unchecked because there is no DNA. Per germline, CDR1 SGHAT and CDR2 FQDESV (reference sequence). CDR3 size: 18 residues.